This entry features one TCR beta chain sequence. The CDR3 has 15 amino acids. Germline values: CDR1 DFQATT, CDR2 SNEGSKA (reference sequence). V lost 5 bases, J lost 10 bases, and 17 bases stayed unmatched. The sample originates from a study of blood T cells in healthy people across ages. A second PCR, run for about 6 to 11 cycles, used a sample-barcoded 5' primer plus a J-beta primer mix. MiXCR, applied by TCRdb to the 5' RACE reads, yields one record per CDR3 protein. The table shows some 1.5 million distinct CDR3 sequences, with about 45% occurring only once. The chain carries TRBV20-1 and TRBJ2-1, with 7 positions matching TRBD1. This receptor was obtained from a young woman in good health. Sequenced material: blood. CDR3 DNA sequence: TGCAGTGCTCCCCAGCTGGGGACAGCCTCCTCGGAGCAGTTCTTC. Encoded protein: CSAPQLGTASSEQFF.